A selection of T cell receptor beta chains follows, all from one sample in a study of blood T cell repertoires in COVID-19. Clones were read by immunoSEQ multiplex PCR, and TCRdb kept only the in-frame ones, dropping some. The data contain 200,000 to 250,000 clones, approximately 90% of them singletons. Sequences were obtained from peripheral blood. These receptors originate from a man aged 30 to 45 with COVID-19, enrolled during active disease. The conserved cysteine and the conserved F or W are not part of the CDR3 here.

>TRBJ2-5|TRBV2
ASTQGQPNGGTQY
>TRBJ1-4|TRBV2
ASTASAGYNEKLF
>TRBJ1-1|TRBV27
ASSVSGHNTEAF
>TRBJ2-1|TRBV19
ASSLRQGDEQF
>TRBJ1-2|TRBV10-1
AGRGTLYGYT
>TRBJ2-7|TRBV25-1
ASSATQIGGRSYEQY
>TRBJ2-4|TRBV27
ASSLSLGDVKNIQY
>TRBJ2-7|TRBV20-1
SAPTGYEQY
>TRBJ1-2|TRBV19
ASSPTPDGVNGYT
>TRBJ2-7|TRBV7-2
ASSQHYEQY
>TRBJ1-3|TRBV28
ASSFTDRARNTIY
>TRBJ1-5|TRBV3-1/TRBV3-2
ASSHRDRPNQPQH
>TRBJ1-4|TRBV5-1
ASSFLLTGDCEKLF
>TRBJ2-3|TRBV7-3
ASSSGLMADTQY
>TRBJ1-4|TRBV7-9
ASSPLERQTNEKLF
>TRBJ1-2|TRBV21-1
ASNTTGGHGYT
>TRBJ1-1|TRBV7-8
ASSRTGNRSPTEAF
>TRBJ1-5|TRBV19
ASSIAGKYQPQH